The 14 T cell receptor beta chains listed next were all sequenced from one sample in a study of molecular identifiers for immune sequencing clone quantification. Each CDR3 protein is one row after TCRdb ran MiXCR on the PCR reads. The sample yields over 300,000 distinct CDR3 sequences, under 25% seen once. Sequencing input: naive CD8+ T cells from blood, with Jurkat cell RNA spiked in. Subset of the sample: FACS-sorted CD8+CD4-CCR7+CD45RA+ naive T cells. The receptor source for this set is a human donor in good health. Some libraries in this study had Jurkat cell RNA spiked in.

This clonotype showed up many times. The rearrangement joins TRBV24-1 to TRBJ2-1; D uncertain. Trimming shortened V by 4 bases and J by 8 bases, and 11 bases separated the two germline ends. From germline, CDR1 is KGHDR and CDR2 SFDVKD. The CDR3 has 13 amino acids. Here the CDR3 reads CATSESRFHEQFF. CDR3 DNA: TGTGCCACCAGTGAATCCCGATTCCATGAGCAGTTCTTC.

V and J are TRBV20-1 and TRBJ1-3; D is unclear. In germline, CDR1 is DFQATT, CDR2 SNEGSKA (reference sequence). V was pared by 0 bases and J by 1 base, with 10 bases between. The CDR3 spans 15 residues. This chain's CDR3 is CSARDHGVSGNTIYF. The CDR3 region has the DNA TGCAGTGCTAGAGATCATGGGGTATCTGGAAACACCATATATTTT.

This clonotype showed up just a few times. The rearrangement links TRBV29-1 to TRBJ2-7; a possible D gene is TRBD1 (6 bases). Germline V CDR1 and CDR2: SQVTM, ANQGSEA. The V and J ends lost 4 bases and 3 bases respectively, with 16 bases between them. The CDR3 is 14 residues long. The CDR3 sequence is CSVVLGQGFYEQYF. CDR3 nucleotides: TGCAGCGTTGTCCTAGGGCAGGGGTTCTACGAGCAGTACTTC.

This clonotype was picked up many times. V is TRBV30 and J is TRBJ2-7; D possibly matches TRBD1 or TRBD2 (5 bases each). This CDR3 is built from 12 residues. The germline gives CDR1 GTSNPN, CDR2 SVGIG (reference sequence). With 1 base removed from V and 3 bases from J, the gap between germline ends came to 7 bases. The CDR3 DNA reads as TGTGCCTGGAGTGGGGACGGCTACGAGCAGTACTTC. Residues: CAWSGDGYEQYF.

The table lists this clonotype with many counts. The V gene is TRBV7-9, the J gene TRBJ2-6; D unclear. V lost 2 bases and J 2 bases, leaving 16 bases between the germline ends. The CDR3 totals 18 residues. Germline CDR1 is SEHNR and CDR2 is FQNEAQ (reference sequence). The DNA for the CDR3 is TGTGCCAGCAGCTTACCAAAGATTGGGGTTCCTGGGGCCAACGTCCTGACTTTC. Protein sequence: CASSLPKIGVPGANVLTF.

Worth noting for this clonotype: A much more abundant neighbour one base away suggests this may be a read error. The CDR3 ends on some other residue instead of the conserved phenylalanine or tryptophan, so this is likely a read error. V and J are TRBV7-6 and TRBJ1-4, with a tentative D call TRBD1 (5 bases). Per the germline V gene, CDR1 is SGHVS and CDR2 is FNYEAQ. The V end lost 6 bases, the J end lost 6 bases, and 17 bases lay between the germline ends. The CDR3 runs to 15 residues. The CDR3: CASSLESGRDEKLFL. In DNA form, the CDR3 reads TGTGCCAGCAGTCTAGAATCAGGGCGGGATGAAAAACTGTTTCTT.

This clonotype was detected many times. The CDR3 DNA reads TGTGCCAGCAGCCTGGCAGGGGGCCTGGGCACTGAAGCTTTCTTT. Its translation: CASSLAGGLGTEAFF. The chain is built from TRBV7-8 and TRBJ1-1; 8 nucleotides agree with TRBD1. This CDR3 has 15 residues. CDR1 SGHVS and CDR2 FQNEAQ come from the germline V gene. V dropped 5 bases and J dropped 4; count of bases not matched to a gene: 9. The variable domain in full, completed from reference TRBV7-8 and TRBJ1-1, reads GAGVSQSPRYKVAKRGQDVALRCDPISGHVSLFWYQQALGQGPEFLTYFQNEAQLDKSGLPSDRFFAERPEGSVSTLKIQRTQQEDSAVYLCASSLAGGLGTEAFFGQGTRLTVV.

This clonotype occurred many times. The J gene is TRBJ2-7, the V gene TRBV9; TRBD2 matches 14 bases. Germline V gene data show CDR1 as SGDLS and CDR2 as YYNGEE. Losses at the gene ends were 4 bases for V and 5 bases for J; bases not matched to a gene: 5. The CDR3 is made up of 15 amino acids. CDR3 in DNA: TGTGCCAGCAGCCCGGAGGGACTAGCGGGGGACGAGCAGTACTTC. Translation gives CASSPEGLAGDEQYF. Full variable domain (remainder filled in from reference TRBV9 and TRBJ2-7): DSGVTQTPKHLITATGQRVTLRCSPRSGDLSVYWYQQSLDQGLQFLIQYYNGEERAKGNILERFSAQQFPDLHSELNLSSLELGDSALYFCASSPEGLAGDEQYFGPGTRLTVT.

This clonotype was recorded once. The chain couples TRBV12-3 or TRBV12-4 to TRBJ2-7; the D call may be TRBD1 or TRBD2 (5 bases each). The V end was cut by 3 bases, the J end by 0 bases, with 12 bases between. CDR3 length: 15 residues. The CDR3 bases are TGTGCCAGCAGTTTCGGGGCGGGCCACTCCTACGAGCAGTACTTC. The encoded protein is CASSFGAGHSYEQYF.

This clonotype was seen more than once but under ten times. The chain couples TRBV13 to TRBJ1-2; no firm D call. Trimming stripped 1 base from V and 7 bases from J, with 4 bases between. This CDR3 region has 11 residues. Germline V lookup: CDR1 PRHDT, CDR2 FYEKMQ (reference sequence). DNA for the CDR3: TGTGCCAGCAGCTTAGATCGTGGCTACACCTTC. Translation gives CASSLDRGYTF.

The chain couples TRBV14 to TRBJ2-3; 9 bases agree with TRBD2. V was pared by 0 bases and J by 4 bases, with 2 bases of the junction left unmatched. The CDR3 runs 15 residues. Per the germline V gene, CDR1 is SGHDN and CDR2 is FVKESK. CDR3 bases: TGTGCCAGCAGCCAAGATAGCGGGAGCTCAGATACGCAGTATTTT. Encoded protein: CASSQDSGSSDTQYF.

This clonotype has just a few counts. This chain's CDR3 is CASSFGGPNEQFF. CDR3 DNA sequence: TGTGCCAGCAGCTTCGGGGGACCGAATGAGCAGTTCTTC. The chain recombines TRBV11-2 with TRBJ2-1, with a weak D call TRBD2 (6 bases). Deletions cut 3 bases from V and 7 bases from J, with 10 bases between. CDR3 length equals 13 residues. Germline CDR1 is SGHAT and CDR2 is FQNNGV.

The chain couples TRBV5-8 to TRBJ2-7; D gene unclear. The CDR3 loop spans 12 amino acids. Trimming pared 6 bases from V and 6 bases from J, leaving 13 bases between. Looked up from germline, CDR1 is SGHTS and CDR2 is YDEGEE. This CDR3 reads CASNTRWGEQYF. The CDR3 nucleotides are TGTGCCAGCAACACCCGCTGGGGCGAGCAGTACTTC.

This clonotype was counted between two and nine times. V is TRBV9 and J is TRBJ1-1; 10 positions match TRBD1. The germline CDR1 and CDR2 sequences are SGDLS and YYNGEE. The CDR3 has 15 residues. V lost 4 bases and J lost 5; bases outside the gene matches: 8. The chain's CDR3 is CASSSRQGAGTEAFF. DNA for the CDR3: TGTGCCAGCAGCTCTCGACAGGGGGCCGGGACTGAAGCTTTCTTT.